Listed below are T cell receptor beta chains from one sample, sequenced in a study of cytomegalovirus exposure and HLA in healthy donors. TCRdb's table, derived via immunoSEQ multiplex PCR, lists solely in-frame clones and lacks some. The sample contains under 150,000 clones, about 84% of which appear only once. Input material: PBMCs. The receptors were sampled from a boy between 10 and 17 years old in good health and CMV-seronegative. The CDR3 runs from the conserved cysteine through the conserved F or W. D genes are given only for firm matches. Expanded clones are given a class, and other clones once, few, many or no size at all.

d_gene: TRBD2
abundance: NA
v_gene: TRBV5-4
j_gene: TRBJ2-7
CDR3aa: CASSFSGSMNEQYF
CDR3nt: TGTGCCAGCAGCTTTAGCGGGAGTATGAACGAGCAGTACTTC

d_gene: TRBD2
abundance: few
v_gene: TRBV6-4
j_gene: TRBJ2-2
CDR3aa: CASSQTPGTSTGELFF
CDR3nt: TGTGCCAGCAGCCAAACCCCCGGGACTAGTACCGGGGAGCTGTTTTTT

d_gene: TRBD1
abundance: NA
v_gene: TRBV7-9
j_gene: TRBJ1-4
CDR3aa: CSSSSGTGNEKLFF
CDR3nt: TGTTCCAGCAGCTCCGGGACAGGAAATGAAAAACTGTTTTTT

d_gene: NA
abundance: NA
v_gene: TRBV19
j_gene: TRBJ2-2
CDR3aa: CVSNTANTGELFF
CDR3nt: TGTGTCAGTAATACAGCGAACACCGGGGAGCTGTTTTTT

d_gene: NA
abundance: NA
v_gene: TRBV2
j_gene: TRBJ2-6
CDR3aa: CAGGGREGGANVLTF
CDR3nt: TGTGCCGGGGGGGGGCGAGAGGGTGGGGCCAACGTCCTGACTTTC

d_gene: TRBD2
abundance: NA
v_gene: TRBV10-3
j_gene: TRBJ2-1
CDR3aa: CAISASGDASSYNEQFF
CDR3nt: TGTGCCATCAGCGCTAGCGGGGACGCGAGCTCCTACAATGAGCAGTTCTTC

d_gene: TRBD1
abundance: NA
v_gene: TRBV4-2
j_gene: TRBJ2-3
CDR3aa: CASSQRGQDTDTQYF
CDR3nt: TGTGCCAGCAGCCAAAGAGGACAGGACACAGATACGCAGTATTTT

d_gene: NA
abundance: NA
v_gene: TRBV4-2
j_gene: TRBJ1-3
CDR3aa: CASSQRHQEGTSGNTIYF
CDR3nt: TGTGCCAGCAGCCAACGCCACCAAGAAGGGACTTCTGGAAACACCATATATTTT

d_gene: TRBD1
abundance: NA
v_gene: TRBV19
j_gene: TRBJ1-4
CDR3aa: CASSALQGATNEKLFF
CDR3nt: TGTGCCAGTAGTGCCCTACAGGGGGCGACTAATGAAAAACTGTTTTTT

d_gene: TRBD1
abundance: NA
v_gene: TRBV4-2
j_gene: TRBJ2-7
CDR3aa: CASSQHGTVYEQYF
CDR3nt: TGTGCCAGCAGCCAGCACGGGACAGTTTACGAGCAGTACTTC

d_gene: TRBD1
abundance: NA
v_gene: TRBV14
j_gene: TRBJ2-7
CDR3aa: CASSVTGGTYEQYF
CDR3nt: TGTGCCAGCAGCGTCACAGGGGGAACCTACGAGCAGTACTTC

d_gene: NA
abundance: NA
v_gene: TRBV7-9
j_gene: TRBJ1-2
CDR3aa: CASSHTQDGYTF
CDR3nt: TGTGCCAGCAGCCACACCCAGGATGGCTACACCTTC

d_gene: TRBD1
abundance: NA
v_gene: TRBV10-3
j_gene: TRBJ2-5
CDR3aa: CAISESGTDGETQYF
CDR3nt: TGTGCCATCAGTGAGTCGGGGACAGACGGAGAGACCCAGTACTTC